This entry is about one T cell receptor (beta chain). Sorting took every CD4+ cell except CD45RA+CCR7+CD95- naive cells, reaching over 95% purity. Sorted cells lacked CD8+, CD14+, CD16+, CD56+, CD19+ and CD25-bright cells. The protocol was immunoSEQ multiplex PCR, while the TCRdb copy is restricted to in-frame clones and leaves out a portion. This sample yields about 25,000 clones, of which 70% to 90% are seen a single time; roughly 0.88% belongs to the top ten. The data stem from a study of human CD4 T cells and Enterobacteriaceae. The CDR3 sequence is 20 residues long. The trim removed 5 bases at V and 1 base at J, leaving 20 bases unmatched. Germline V gene data show CDR1 as MDHEN and CDR2 as SYDVKM.

This TCR was recovered from a human donor in good health. Sequenced material: memory CD4+ T cells from blood. The V and J genes are TRBV28 and TRBJ2-5, with 9 bases fitting TRBD2. CDR3 in DNA: TGTGCCAGCAGTCTCCAAGGGGGCCGAAACCCTAGCGGGGCCCAAGAGACCCAGTACTTC. Translating it yields CASSLQGGRNPSGAQETQYF.